A single sample is the source of the 7 T cell receptor beta chains below, sequenced in a study of blood T cell repertoires in COVID-19. Method: immunoSEQ multiplex PCR; TCRdb's copy keeps in-frame clones and lacks some. The sample holds some 190,000 clones, more than 70% seen once. Specimen: peripheral blood. The receptor source for this set is a man younger than 35 with active or convalescent COVID-19.

This clone was picked up a small number of times. This chain links TRBV6-5 with TRBJ1-5; D ambiguous. The V gene lost 5 bases and the J gene lost 4 bases, with 9 bases spanning the gap. The CDR3 is made up of 13 amino acids. The germline gives CDR1 MNHEY, CDR2 SVGAGI. CDR3 nucleotide sequence: TGTGCCAGCAGTCACCGAGGGAATCAGCCCCAGCATTTT. This codes for CASSHRGNQPQHF.

V usage is TRBV5-1 and J usage is TRBJ1-6; tentative D call: TRBD1 (5 bases). There are 15 residues in the CDR3. The V gene's germline CDR1 is SGHRS and CDR2 YFSETQ. V was trimmed by 2 bases and J by 1 base, leaving 7 bases between them. The CDR3 region has the DNA TGCGCCAGCAGCTTAGGACAATCCTATAATTCACCCCTCCACTTT. Its translation: CASSLGQSYNSPLHF.

The V call is TRBV2, the J call TRBJ1-1; 10 nucleotides align to TRBD1. Trimming cost V 9 bases and J 0 bases; bases outside gene matches: 7. CDR3 length: 15 amino acids. The germline gives CDR1 SNHLY, CDR2 FYNNEI. The CDR3 is CARQPGQGMNTEAFF. CDR3 sequence (DNA): TGTGCCAGGCAACCGGGACAGGGGATGAACACTGAAGCTTTCTTT.

The chain is built from TRBV19 and TRBJ1-1, with 7 bases fitting TRBD1. V trimming: 6 bases; J trimming: 1 base; junction bases outside the gene matches: 11. CDR1 and CDR2 from the germline V gene are LNHDA and SQIVND (reference sequence). The CDR3 loop spans 16 amino acids. CDR3 coding DNA: TGTGCCAGTAGGCGACAGGGACCAAACAGGAACACTGAAGCTTTCTTT. Amino acids: CASRRQGPNRNTEAFF.

V usage is TRBV30 and J usage is TRBJ1-6, with 9 bases matching TRBD1. J lost 10 bases, V lost 3 bases, and 7 bases had no gene match. CDR1 and CDR2 from the germline V gene are GTSNPN and SVGIG (reference sequence). This CDR3 region has 14 residues. This CDR3 reads CAWRGQGGGSPLHF. Written as DNA, the CDR3 is TGTGCCTGGAGGGGACAGGGAGGAGGGTCACCCCTCCACTTT.

The chain recombines TRBV7-8 with TRBJ1-6, with TRBD1 identical over 8 bases. CDR3 length: 15 residues. From germline, CDR1 is SGHVS and CDR2 FQNEAQ. The V gene end was trimmed by 1 base and the J gene end by 10 bases; junction bases not matched to a gene: 6. CDR3 in DNA: TGTGCCAGCAGCTTAGGGGGACAGGTTGAATCACCCCTCCACTTT. It codes for CASSLGGQVESPLHF.

This chain links TRBV28 with TRBJ1-1; D unclear. The ends were cut back, 7 bases at V and 4 bases at J, with 13 bases in the middle. Germline V lookup: CDR1 MDHEN, CDR2 SYDVKM. The CDR3 is 13 amino acids. This CDR3 reads CASNRLLGTEAFF. CDR3 sequence (DNA): TGTGCCAGCAACCGCCTCCTCGGCACTGAAGCTTTCTTT.